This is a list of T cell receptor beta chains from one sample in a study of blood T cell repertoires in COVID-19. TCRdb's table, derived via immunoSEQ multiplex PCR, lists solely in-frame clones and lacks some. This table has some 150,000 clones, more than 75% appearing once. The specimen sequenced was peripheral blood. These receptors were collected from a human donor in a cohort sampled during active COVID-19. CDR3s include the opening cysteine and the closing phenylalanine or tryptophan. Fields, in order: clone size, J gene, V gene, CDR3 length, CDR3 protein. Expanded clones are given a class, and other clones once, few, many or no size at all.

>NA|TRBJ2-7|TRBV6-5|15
CASSYGGGQPYEQYF
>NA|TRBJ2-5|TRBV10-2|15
CASSEPRTGEETQYF
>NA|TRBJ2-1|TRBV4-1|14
CASSQEGTNNEQFF
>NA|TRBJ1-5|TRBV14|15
CASSQVAGLSQPQHF
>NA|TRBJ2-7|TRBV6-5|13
CASRKDSPYEQYF
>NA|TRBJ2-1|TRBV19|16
CASSIGRTSGVTEQFF
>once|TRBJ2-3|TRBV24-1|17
CATSDSETSGRKDTQYF
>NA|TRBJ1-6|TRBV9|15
CASSASGTGDSPLHF
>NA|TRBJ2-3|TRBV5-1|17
CASSAGLRDRGPPAQYF
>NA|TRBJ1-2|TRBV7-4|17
CASRWVRRVGAGRGYTF
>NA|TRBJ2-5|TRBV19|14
CASSIRGFGETQYF
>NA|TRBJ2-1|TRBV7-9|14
CASSQTTGSGEQFF
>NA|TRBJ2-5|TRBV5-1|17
CASSLAASGGQRETQYF
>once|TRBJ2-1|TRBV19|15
CASRGGDRGWNEQFF
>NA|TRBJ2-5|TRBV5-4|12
CASSSMSETQYF
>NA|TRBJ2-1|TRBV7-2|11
CASSLGDEQFF
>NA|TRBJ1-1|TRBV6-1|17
CASSESGWGPGRTEAFF
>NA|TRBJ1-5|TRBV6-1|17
CASSEAVSTFPLPAQHF
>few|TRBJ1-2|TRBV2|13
CASTGVVNYGYTF
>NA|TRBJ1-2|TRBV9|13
CASSPGGLWGYTF
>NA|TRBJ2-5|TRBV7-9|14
CASSSPGFGETQYF
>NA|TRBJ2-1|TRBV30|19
CAWSVTSVIILSSYNEQFF
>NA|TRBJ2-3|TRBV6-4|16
CASSKSGGSNTDTQYF
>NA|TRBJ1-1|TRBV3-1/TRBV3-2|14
CASSQVQGATEAFF
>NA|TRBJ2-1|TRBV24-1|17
CATSDPTGTGSNNEQFF
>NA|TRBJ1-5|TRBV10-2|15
CASSEAGGWNQPQHF
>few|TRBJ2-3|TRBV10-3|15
CAISEPGTSLDTQYF
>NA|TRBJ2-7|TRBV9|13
CASSPDRGDEQYF
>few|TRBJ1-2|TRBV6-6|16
CASSYTGQGDNYGYTF
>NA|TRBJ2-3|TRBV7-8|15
CATILGGGVTDTQYF
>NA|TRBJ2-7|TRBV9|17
CASSEAPFSGGRYEQYF
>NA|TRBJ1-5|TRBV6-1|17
CASSEAHLGLGHQPQHF
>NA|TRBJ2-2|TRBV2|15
CASSDGGRSTGELFF
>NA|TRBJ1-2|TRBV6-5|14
CASSYDRLNYGYTF
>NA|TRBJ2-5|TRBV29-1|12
CSVGEGAGTQYF
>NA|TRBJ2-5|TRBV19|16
CASSMGTSGRGETQYF
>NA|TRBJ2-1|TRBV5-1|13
CASGLAGVNEQFF
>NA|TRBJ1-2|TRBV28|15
CASRLARGYNYGYTF
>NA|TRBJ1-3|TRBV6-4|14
CASRTDRGGNTIYF
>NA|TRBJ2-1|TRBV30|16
CAWSVWASGKDNEQFF
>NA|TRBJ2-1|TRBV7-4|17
CASTLGEPGHLYNEQFF
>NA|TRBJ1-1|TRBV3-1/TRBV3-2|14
CASSQDLQGVTAFF
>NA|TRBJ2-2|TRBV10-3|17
CAISPGQGRKNTGELFF
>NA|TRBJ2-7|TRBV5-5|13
CASKTGLSYEQYF
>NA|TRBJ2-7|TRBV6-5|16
CASSYGGLGVAYEQYF
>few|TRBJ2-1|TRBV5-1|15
CASSPERGGVNEQFF
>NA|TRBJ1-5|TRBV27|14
CASRGRAKNQPQHF